This T cell receptor beta chain was identified during a study of T cell changes during pregnancy in multiple sclerosis. The CDR3 runs to 16 residues. CDR1 SGHAT and CDR2 FQNNGV come from the germline V gene. Deletions cut 1 base from V and 0 bases from J, with 10 bases between. The table came from immunoSEQ multiplex PCR; TCRdb's copy has only in-frame clones and leaves some out. Of fewer than 90,000 clones listed, approximately 92% are singletons. V usage is TRBV11-2 and J usage is TRBJ1-3; D gene ambiguous. This clonotype was obtained from a female donor with multiple sclerosis, enrolled in a pregnancy study. The sample here was peripheral blood, taken in the first trimester of pregnancy. Here the CDR3 reads CASSLGHSDSGNTIYF. DNA for the CDR3: TGTGCCAGCAGCTTAGGTCACTCCGACTCTGGAAACACCATATATTTT.